The following is a T cell receptor (beta chain) sequence with its context. This clone's antigen is unknown. The input lacks base qualities; no much larger clone sits a single base away. The record originates from a study of CD8 T cells in ankylosing spondylitis (dated by TCRdb to 2016 to 2017). Concerning the study at large: The study profiled T cell receptor beta repertoires in healthy donors and ankylosing spondylitis patients to find disease-linked TCR variants. The full study cohort comprised approximately 23 ankylosing spondylitis patients and 85 to 120 healthy donors. Peripheral blood was sampled, and synovial fluid was also collected from ankylosing spondylitis patients. What the study reported, not specific to this receptor: The disease-linked clones showed a CD8+ phenotype and occurred at relatively low frequencies in peripheral blood. A TCR beta motif made up of fewer than 10 highly homologous amino acid variants appeared to be characteristic of blood from ankylosing spondylitis patients. Significant enrichment of the disease-linked clones was reported in matched synovial fluid samples from ankylosing spondylitis patients. Some TCR beta motif variants had previously been reported in synovial fluid and blood of reactive arthritis patients, which suggested common disease-initiation mechanisms.

TCRdb names Illumina HiSeq 2500 as the instrument used. Quantitative 5'-RACE with molecular barcodes was used to prepare TCR beta libraries. Under the source paper's analysis protocol: Disease-linked TCR variants were identified with a new computational method built on a probabilistic model of VDJ rearrangement. TCRdb passed the public sequencing reads through fastp at Q25 and MiXCR, retaining productive beta sequences. Entries are consolidated by CDR3 protein sequence, retaining the most common genes and DNA. These V and J calls derive from TCRdb rather than the authors' analysis. The sample table contains about 220,000 distinct CDR3 sequences; only one count was recorded for 15% to 20% of them. Jointly, the top ten make up about 42% of the sample. This TCR was sampled from a male donor with ankylosing spondylitis. The source material was blood, either unsorted or a sorted T cell fraction (not recorded which).

The CDR3 region: CASSLVGSPYEQYF. The DNA reads as follows: TGTGCCAGCAGTTTAGTAGGGTCCCCCTACGAGCAGTACTTC. The chain links TRBV27 with TRBJ2-7; no confident D gene assignment can be made. V is cut by 2 bases and J by 2 bases, and the space between the germline ends is 10 bases. The CDR3 covers 14 residues, taking in both the cysteine and the phenylalanine. CDR3 DNA only is kept here, 42 bases in frame from base 1. CDR1 and CDR2 are drawn from the germline V gene (reference sequence): MNHEY, SMNVEV.